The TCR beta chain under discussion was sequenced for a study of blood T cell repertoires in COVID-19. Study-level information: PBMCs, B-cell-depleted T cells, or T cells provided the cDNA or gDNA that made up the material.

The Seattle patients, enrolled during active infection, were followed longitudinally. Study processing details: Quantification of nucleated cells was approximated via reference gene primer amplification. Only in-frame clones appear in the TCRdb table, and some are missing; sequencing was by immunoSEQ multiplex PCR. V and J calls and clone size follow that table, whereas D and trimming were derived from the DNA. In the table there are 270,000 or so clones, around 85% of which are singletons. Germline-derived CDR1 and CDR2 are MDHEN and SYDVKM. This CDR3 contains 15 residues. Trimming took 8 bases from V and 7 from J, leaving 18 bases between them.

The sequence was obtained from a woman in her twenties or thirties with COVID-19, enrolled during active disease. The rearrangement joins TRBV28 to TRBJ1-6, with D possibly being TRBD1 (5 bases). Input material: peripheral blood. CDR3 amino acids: CASLKGLLTNSPLHF. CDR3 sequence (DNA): TGTGCCAGCTTAAAGGGGCTCCTCACAAATTCACCCCTCCACTTT.